This entry is about one TCR beta chain. Its antigen is undetermined. This CDR3 has 13 amino acids. V was clipped by 3 bases and J by 2 bases, with 9 bases between them. CDR1 is SGHDT and CDR2 is YYEEEE in the germline V gene. Libraries were prepared by immunoSEQ multiplex PCR; TCRdb keeps only in-frame clonotypes and omits some of them. The sample comprises fewer than 1.6 million clones, less than 99% of which are singletons, and 0.36% rests with the top ten. This sample was taken from a study of shared clonotypes between healthy human individuals. About the study: A donor's plate count was three for CD4 naive and three for CD4 memory; CD8 naive had two and CD8 memory one.

Findings of the study overall: Among non-shared clonotypes, generation probabilities were lower than among those shared by all four donors. Researchers sampled only blood; tissue repertoires likely differ.

The chain has TRBV5-6 and TRBJ2-7, with D hard to call. The sequenced material came from naive CD4+ T cells sorted from blood. As for subset: CD45RA+ positively selected. This clonotype was obtained from a man younger than 45 in good health. CDR3 residues: CASSSGRPYEQYF. CDR3 coding DNA: TGTGCCAGCAGCTCAGGCAGGCCCTACGAGCAGTACTTC.